This TCR beta chain was sequenced during a study of type 1 and type 2 diabetes patients. PCR was run on genomic DNA. The TCR beta CDR3 region was amplified using 30 forward and 13 reverse primers. A single record per CDR3 protein comes from TCRdb applying MiXCR to the multiplex PCR reads. In the table there are some 250,000 distinct CDR3 sequences, approximately 45% of which are singletons. The V and J ends lost 5 bases and 3 bases respectively, with 10 bases between them. The V gene's germline CDR1 is GTSNPN and CDR2 SVGIG (reference sequence). The CDR3 has 12 residues. Specimen: peripheral blood mononuclear cells (PBMCs). This chain uses TRBV30 with TRBJ1-1; the D gene is possibly TRBD1 (5 bases). This receptor was obtained from a man between 18 and 29 years old with type 2 diabetes. The CDR3 nucleotides are TGTGCCTGGGCTGGGGGGTACACTGAAGCTTTCTTT. It encodes CAWAGGYTEAFF.